Listed below are T cell receptor beta chains from one sample, sequenced in a study of blood T cells in healthy people across ages. Each CDR3 protein is one row after TCRdb ran MiXCR on the 5' RACE reads. The data show over 1,500,000 distinct CDR3 sequences, with roughly 52% seen just once and more than 2% held by the top ten. Sequencing was carried out using blood. The receptors shown here come from a woman aged 40 to 49 in good health. Each CDR3 is given with its conserved first and last residue. The D gene is left open where the match is weak. Clone size, where shown, is once, few, many, or a class for clones that have expanded.

cdr3_length	d_call	v_call	j_call	clone_size	cdr3_nt	cdr3_aa
12	TRBD1	TRBV20-1	TRBJ2-1	.	TGCAGTGCTAGACAGGGGGCGAATGAGCAGTTCTTC	CSARQGANEQFF
17	.	TRBV6-5	TRBJ2-3	.	TGTGCCAGCAGTTACTCCGCGACGATCGGGACTCTAAATACGCAGTATTTT	CASSYSATIGTLNTQYF
14	.	TRBV20-1	TRBJ1-2	.	TGCAGTGCTTCATTTATAATTGTAGGGTATGGCTACACCTTC	CSASFIIVGYGYTF
16	.	TRBV15	TRBJ1-1	.	TGTGCCACCAGCAGAGATCAAGGGGATACGAACACTGAAGCTTTCTTT	CATSRDQGDTNTEAFF
13	.	TRBV7-2	TRBJ2-1	.	TGTGCCAGCAGCTCTACGATCACCAATGAGCAGTTCTTC	CASSSTITNEQFF
14	.	TRBV25-1	TRBJ1-5	.	TGTGCCAGCAGTGAGCCAGGAGGTAATCAGCCCCAGCATTTT	CASSEPGGNQPQHF
13	.	TRBV6-5	TRBJ2-7	.	TGTGCCAGCAGGAACAGGGTCTCCTACGAGCAGTACTTC	CASRNRVSYEQYF
19	.	TRBV27	TRBJ1-2	.	TGTGCCAGCAGCCTCACCATCTTATCACCCGGGGCAGAACTTTATGGCTACACCTTC	CASSLTILSPGAELYGYTF
16	TRBD1	TRBV20-1	TRBJ2-3	.	TGCAGTGCTAGAGATAGTGGACAGGGGAGCGCAGATACGCAGTATTTT	CSARDSGQGSADTQYF
19	TRBD2	TRBV2	TRBJ2-3	.	TGTGCCAGCAGTTTCCGACAGGGAAGCGGGGGGGCGAAGGCAGATACGCAGTATTTT	CASSFRQGSGGAKADTQYF
16	TRBD2	TRBV20-1	TRBJ2-4	.	TGCAGTGCTAGAATGACTAGCGGGGGGCGGGAAAACATTCAGTACTTC	CSARMTSGGRENIQYF
18	TRBD1	TRBV20-1	TRBJ2-6	.	TGCAGTGCTGATAAGTCCGGGACAGGGAACTCTGGGGCCAACGTCCTGACTTTC	CSADKSGTGNSGANVLTF
15	.	TRBV20-1	TRBJ2-1	few	TGCAGTGCTAGAATCCGGGACCGTGTTTGGGATGAGCAGTTCTTC	CSARIRDRVWDEQFF
9	.	TRBV27	TRBJ2-1	few	TGTGCCGTAGGCGATGAGCAGTTCTTC	CAVGDEQFF
14	.	TRBV7-6	TRBJ2-7	few	TGTGCCAGCAGCTCTGTTCCTGGGACGAACGAGCAGTACTTC	CASSSVPGTNEQYF
14	TRBD1	TRBV20-1	TRBJ1-6	.	TGCAGTGCTAGCGGGGACAGGGTATTAAGGGCCCTCCACTTT	CSASGDRVLRALHF
16	.	TRBV4-3	TRBJ1-1	few	TGCGCCAGCAGCCAAGGGGATACAGGGTGGAACACTGAAGCTTTCTTT	CASSQGDTGWNTEAFF
17	TRBD1	TRBV6-1	TRBJ1-2	.	TGTGCCAGCACAAAGGGGACAGGAGCCCTAAGGAGGAATGGCTACACCTTC	CASTKGTGALRRNGYTF
13	.	TRBV7-9	TRBJ2-5	.	TGTGCCAGCAGCTCCGGTCCCAGCGAGACCCAGTACTTC	CASSSGPSETQYF
14	.	TRBV20-1	TRBJ2-7	.	TGCAGTACTAGAGATCTGGCCACTACCTACGAGCAGTACTTC	CSTRDLATTYEQYF
15	.	TRBV7-2	TRBJ2-3	many	TGTGCCAGCAGCTTAGCCCTCGCAGGGGCAGATACGCAGTATTTT	CASSLALAGADTQYF
15	.	TRBV27	TRBJ2-3	.	TGTGCCAGCAGTTTAGACCTGGAGGGCACAGATACGCAGTATTTT	CASSLDLEGTDTQYF
16	TRBD2	TRBV5-1	TRBJ2-3	few	TGCGCCAGCAGCTTGGGGACGGGACTAATCACAGATACGCAGTATTTT	CASSLGTGLITDTQYF
15	.	TRBV6-5	TRBJ2-7	.	TGTGCCAGCAGGTCACCGGGACGCAGCTCCTACGAGCAGTACTTC	CASRSPGRSSYEQYF
11	.	TRBV7-2	TRBJ2-3	many	TGTGCCAGCAGCTTTATGGATACGCAGTATTTT	CASSFMDTQYF
17	.	TRBV4-2	TRBJ2-7	few	TGTGCCAGCAGCCAATTGTTTGGAACACAGAGCTCCTACGAGCAGTACTTC	CASSQLFGTQSSYEQYF
13	.	TRBV2	TRBJ2-5	.	TGCGCCAGCAGTGAGATTTTAGTGGGGAAACAGTACTTC	CASSEILVGKQYF
15	.	TRBV15	TRBJ2-3	.	TGTGCCACCAGCCGGACGGTAGGCTCCACAGATACGCAGTATTTT	CATSRTVGSTDTQYF
13	.	TRBV20-1	TRBJ2-5	.	TGCAGTGCTCCCCGAGTGGGACAAGAGACCCAGTACTTC	CSAPRVGQETQYF
16	.	TRBV7-2	TRBJ2-5	few	TGTGCCAGCAGCCCTCAGCAGGGGTTACTTCAGGAGACCCAGTACTTC	CASSPQQGLLQETQYF
10	.	TRBV2	TRBJ1-2	few	TGTGCCAGAGAGAGCTATGGCTACACCTTC	CARESYGYTF
16	TRBD1	TRBV3-1	TRBJ1-1	.	TGTGCCTGCAGCCCGGGACAGGGGTTGATGAACACTGAAGCTTTCTTT	CACSPGQGLMNTEAFF
18	.	TRBV21-1	TRBJ2-3	.	TGTGCCAGCAGCAAATGGAGAGTGGAGCGGGAGATTGCAGATACGCAGTATTTT	CASSKWRVEREIADTQYF
16	TRBD1	TRBV7-3	TRBJ1-1	.	TGTGCCAGCAGCTTAGATTTGGCAGGGGGAGACACTGAAGCTTTCTTT	CASSLDLAGGDTEAFF
13	TRBD2	TRBV9	TRBJ2-5	few	TGTGCCAGCAGCGGACTAGCTTCGGAGACCCAGTACTTC	CASSGLASETQYF
13	.	TRBV2	TRBJ1-2	few	TGTGCCATTGGGGGGGCGGCAGGAGCTAGCTACACCTTC	CAIGGAAGASYTF
11	.	TRBV21-1	TRBJ2-5	few	TGTGCCAGCGTTCCCTGTGAGACCCAGTACTTC	CASVPCETQYF
13	TRBD1	TRBV20-1	TRBJ1-2	few	TGCAGTGCTAGAGGCGGACAGGGGGCCGGCTACACCTTC	CSARGGQGAGYTF
16	TRBD2	TRBV10-2	TRBJ2-1	.	TGCGCCAGTACTTTTAGCGGGGGGAGCTCCTACAATGAGCAGTTCTTC	CASTFSGGSSYNEQFF
18	TRBD1	TRBV18	TRBJ2-1	.	TGTGCCAGCTCACCATCCGGGACAGGGGGCTTTACTTCCAATGAGCAGTTCTTC	CASSPSGTGGFTSNEQFF
17	.	TRBV21-1	TRBJ2-3	.	TGTGCCAGCAGCAAAACCAGCGGGGGGCACGGCACAGATACGCAGTATTTT	CASSKTSGGHGTDTQYF
13	.	TRBV4-3	TRBJ2-5	.	TGCGCCAGCAGCCATCACCGAGAGCAGACCCAGTACTTC	CASSHHREQTQYF
16	.	TRBV6-6	TRBJ2-5	few	TGTGCCAGCAGTTACGGAGTAACCAGAGCGAGAGAGACCCAGTACTTC	CASSYGVTRARETQYF
16	.	TRBV5-1	TRBJ2-3	.	TGCGCCAGCAGCTTGACGGCAGCGTCGGGCACAGATACGCAGTATTTT	CASSLTAASGTDTQYF
15	TRBD1	TRBV20-1	TRBJ1-1	.	TGCAGTGCTAGACTACAGGGGGCGCTGAACACTGAAGCTTTCTTT	CSARLQGALNTEAFF
16	TRBD1	TRBV28	TRBJ2-5	.	TGTGCCAGCAGTTTAACTGACCGGGACAGGGGTGGGACCCAGTACTTC	CASSLTDRDRGGTQYF
13	.	TRBV7-9	TRBJ2-6	many	TGTGCCAGCAGCCCCGTTCGGCCCAACGTCCTGACTTTC	CASSPVRPNVLTF
15	.	TRBV6-5	TRBJ2-6	.	TGTGCCAGCAGTTACCCGACATCTGGGGCCAACGTCCTGACTTTC	CASSYPTSGANVLTF
17	TRBD1	TRBV6-2/TRBV6-3	TRBJ2-6	.	TGTGCCAGCAGGCAACAGGGGGGCAGCTCTGGGGCCAACGTCCTGACTTTC	CASRQQGGSSGANVLTF
12	.	TRBV12-3/TRBV12-4	TRBJ1-6	few	TGTGCCAGCAGTTTAATGTATTCACCCCTCCACTTT	CASSLMYSPLHF
14	.	TRBV7-6	TRBJ2-3	once	TGTACCAGCAGACGGGGTCTCCTCACAGATACGCAGTATTTT	CTSRRGLLTDTQYF